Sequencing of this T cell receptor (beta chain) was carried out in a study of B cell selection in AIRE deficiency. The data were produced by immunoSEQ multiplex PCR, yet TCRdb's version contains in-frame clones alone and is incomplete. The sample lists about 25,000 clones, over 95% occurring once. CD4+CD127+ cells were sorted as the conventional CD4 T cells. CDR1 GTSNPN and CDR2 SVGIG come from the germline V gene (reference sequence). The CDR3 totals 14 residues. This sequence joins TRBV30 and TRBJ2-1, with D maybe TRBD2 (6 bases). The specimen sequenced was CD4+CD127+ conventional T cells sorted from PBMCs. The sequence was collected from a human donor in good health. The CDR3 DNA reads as TGTGCTTTAAGTCCCGGGACTTCCACAAATGAGCAGTTCTTC. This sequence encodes CALSPGTSTNEQFF.